A selection of T cell receptor beta chains follows, all from one sample in a study of CD8 T cells in ankylosing spondylitis. TCRdb called the 5' RACE reads again in MiXCR, with one record for every CDR3 protein. The table lists fewer than 130,000 distinct CDR3 sequences, approximately 25% of them singletons, with approximately 13% in the top ten. Specimen: synovial fluid, either unsorted or a sorted T cell fraction (not recorded which). The origin of the receptors is a male donor with ankylosing spondylitis. Both conserved end residues are part of each CDR3. A D gene is named only where the DNA matches it firmly. Clone sizes are given selectively: once, few, many, or a class where the clone is expanded.

d_gene | j_gene | abundance | v_gene | CDR3aa | CDR3nt
NA | TRBJ2-1 | few | TRBV2 | CASSNGRSNEQFF | TGTGCCAGCAGTAATGGTCGGAGTAATGAGCAGTTCTTC
NA | TRBJ2-5 | NA | TRBV27 | CASKRLGGETQYF | TGTGCCAGTAAGAGACTAGGCGGCGAGACCCAGTACTTC
NA | TRBJ2-3 | NA | TRBV25-1 | CASSSLTTDTQYF | TGTGCCAGCAGTTCCTTGACGACAGATACGCAGTATTTT
TRBD2 | TRBJ2-1 | few | TRBV7-9 | CASSLVTSGDNEQFF | TGTGCCAGCAGCTTAGTAACTAGCGGGGACAATGAGCAGTTCTTC
NA | TRBJ2-2 | many | TRBV5-1 | CASSLERAGPNTGELFF | TGCGCCAGCAGCTTGGAAAGGGCGGGACCGAACACCGGGGAGCTGTTTTTT
NA | TRBJ2-5 | many | TRBV2 | CASSEDGQNQETQYF | TGTGCCAGCAGTGAAGACGGCCAGAACCAAGAGACCCAGTACTTC
TRBD2 | TRBJ2-2 | few | TRBV5-1 | CASSPYTVAGVTGELFF | TGCGCCAGCAGCCCCTATACGGTAGCGGGAGTCACCGGGGAGCTGTTTTTT
NA | TRBJ1-2 | many | TRBV5-1 | CASTWGENYGYTF | TGCGCCAGCACCTGGGGTGAGAACTATGGCTACACCTTC
TRBD2 | TRBJ2-1 | many | TRBV10-2 | CASSFLAGAPDEQFF | TGCGCCAGCAGTTTTCTAGCGGGAGCTCCGGATGAGCAGTTCTTC
NA | TRBJ1-1 | many | TRBV29-1 | CSVEVGQGTEAFF | TGCAGCGTTGAGGTCGGACAAGGGACTGAAGCTTTCTTT
NA | TRBJ2-3 | NA | TRBV24-1 | CATSDFVYPDTQYF | TGTGCCACCAGTGATTTCGTCTATCCAGATACGCAGTATTTT
NA | TRBJ2-5 | NA | TRBV20-1 | CSASFQETQYF | TGCAGTGCAAGCTTCCAAGAGACCCAGTACTTC
TRBD2 | TRBJ2-1 | few | TRBV5-1 | CASSLWAGDEQFF | TGCGCCAGCAGCTTGTGGGCGGGAGATGAGCAGTTCTTC
TRBD2 | TRBJ2-1 | medium-sized | TRBV27 | CASSSLSGTINEQFF | TGTGCCAGCAGTTCTCTTAGCGGGACCATCAATGAGCAGTTCTTC
NA | TRBJ1-5 | NA | TRBV18 | CASSPDSTDQPQHF | TGTGCCAGCTCACCCGACAGTACAGATCAGCCCCAGCATTTT
TRBD2 | TRBJ2-3 | few | TRBV6-1 | CASTRLAGGVDTQYF | TGTGCCAGCACCAGGCTAGCGGGAGGCGTAGATACGCAGTATTTT
TRBD2 | TRBJ2-3 | many | TRBV20-1 | CSARDRLAGLMDTQYF | TGCAGTGCTAGAGATAGACTAGCGGGATTAATGGATACGCAGTATTTT
TRBD2 | TRBJ2-7 | few | TRBV11-2 | CASSWDGGREYEQYF | TGTGCCAGCAGCTGGGACGGGGGGAGGGAGTACGAGCAGTACTTC
NA | TRBJ1-3 | few | TRBV7-2 | CASSLGAGSSGNTIYF | TGTGCCAGCAGCTTAGGAGCAGGCAGCTCTGGAAACACCATATATTTT
NA | TRBJ1-3 | NA | TRBV7-2 | CASSYRSGNTIYF | TGTGCCAGCAGCTACCGCTCTGGAAACACCATATATTTT
TRBD1 | TRBJ2-3 | NA | TRBV5-6 | CASSAGQAGTDTQYF | TGTGCCAGCAGCGCCGGACAGGCGGGCACAGATACGCAGTATTTT
NA | TRBJ2-1 | NA | TRBV20-1 | CSAMGSHYNEQFF | TGCAGTGCTATGGGTAGCCACTACAATGAGCAGTTCTTC
TRBD1 | TRBJ1-3 | few | TRBV7-9 | CASSWDSSGNTIYF | TGTGCCAGCAGCTGGGACAGCTCTGGAAACACCATATATTTT
TRBD1 | TRBJ2-7 | NA | TRBV12-3/TRBV12-4 | CASSFTRDRLYEQYF | TGTGCCAGCAGTTTCACCCGGGACAGGCTCTACGAGCAGTACTTC
TRBD2 | TRBJ2-1 | few | TRBV2 | CASSFTSGSMDNEQFF | TGTGCCAGCAGTTTCACTAGCGGGAGTATGGACAATGAGCAGTTCTTC
NA | TRBJ2-6 | NA | TRBV29-1 | CSVEKAGANVLTF | TGCAGCGTCGAAAAGGCTGGGGCCAACGTCCTGACTTTC